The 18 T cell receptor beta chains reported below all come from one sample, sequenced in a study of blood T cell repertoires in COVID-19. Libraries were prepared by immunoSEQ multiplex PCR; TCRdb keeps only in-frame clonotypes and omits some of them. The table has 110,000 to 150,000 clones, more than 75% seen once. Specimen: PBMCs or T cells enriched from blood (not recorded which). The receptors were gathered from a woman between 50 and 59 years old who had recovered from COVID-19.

CDR3: CASSISSEVGGELFF. CDR3 nucleotide sequence: TGTGCCAGCAGCATATCTAGCGAAGTGGGCGGGGAGCTGTTTTTT. The V and J genes are TRBV7-3 and TRBJ2-2; D is possibly TRBD2 (6 bases). CDR3 size: 15 residues. V lost 5 bases, J lost 7 bases, and 17 bases lay in between. Germline V CDR1 and CDR2: SGHTA, FQGTGA.

The CDR3 loop is CASRAGNEETQYF. The CDR3 DNA reads as TGTGCCAGTAGGGCAGGGAATGAAGAGACCCAGTACTTC. V usage is TRBV19 and J usage is TRBJ2-5, with D maybe TRBD1 (5 bases). V shed 6 bases and J shed 3 bases, with 11 bases lying between them. Germline values: CDR1 LNHDA, CDR2 SQIVND (reference sequence). The CDR3 is 13 residues long.

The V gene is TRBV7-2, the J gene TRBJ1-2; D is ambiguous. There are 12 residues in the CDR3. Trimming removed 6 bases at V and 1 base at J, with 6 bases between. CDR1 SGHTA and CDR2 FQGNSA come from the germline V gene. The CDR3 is CASSHINYGYTF. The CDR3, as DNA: TGTGCCAGCAGTCACATTAACTATGGCTACACCTTC.

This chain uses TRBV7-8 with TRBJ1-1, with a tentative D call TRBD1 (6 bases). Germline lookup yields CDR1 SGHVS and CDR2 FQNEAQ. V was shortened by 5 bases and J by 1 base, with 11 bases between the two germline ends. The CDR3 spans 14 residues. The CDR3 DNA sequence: TGTGCCAGCAGCCCCTGGACAGCGAACACTGAAGCTTTCTTT. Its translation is CASSPWTANTEAFF.

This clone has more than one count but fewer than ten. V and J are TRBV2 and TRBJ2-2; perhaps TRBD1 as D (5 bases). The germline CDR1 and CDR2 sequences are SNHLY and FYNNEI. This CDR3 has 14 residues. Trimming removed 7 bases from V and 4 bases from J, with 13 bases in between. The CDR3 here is CASTPGSFTGELFF. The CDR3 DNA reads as TGTGCCAGCACTCCAGGGTCTTTCACCGGGGAGCTGTTTTTT.

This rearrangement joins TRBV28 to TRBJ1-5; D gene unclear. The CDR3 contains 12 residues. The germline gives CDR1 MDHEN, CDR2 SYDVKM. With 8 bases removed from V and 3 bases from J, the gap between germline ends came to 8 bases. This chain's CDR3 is CASVEVNQPQHF. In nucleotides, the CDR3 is TGTGCCAGCGTGGAGGTCAATCAGCCCCAGCATTTT.

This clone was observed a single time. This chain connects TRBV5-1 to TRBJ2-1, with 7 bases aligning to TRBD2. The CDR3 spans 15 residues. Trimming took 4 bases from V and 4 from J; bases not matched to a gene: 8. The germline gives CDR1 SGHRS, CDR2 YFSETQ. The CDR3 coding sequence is TGCGCCAGCAGCCTCCTAGCGGACACATACAATGAGCAGTTCTTC. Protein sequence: CASSLLADTYNEQFF.

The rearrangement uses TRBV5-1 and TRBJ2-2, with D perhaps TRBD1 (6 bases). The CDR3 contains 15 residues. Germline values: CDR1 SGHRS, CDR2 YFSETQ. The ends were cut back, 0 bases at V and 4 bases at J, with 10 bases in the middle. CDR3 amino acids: CASSLGQGSTGELFF. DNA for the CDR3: TGCGCCAGCAGCTTGGGTCAGGGGAGCACCGGGGAGCTGTTTTTT.

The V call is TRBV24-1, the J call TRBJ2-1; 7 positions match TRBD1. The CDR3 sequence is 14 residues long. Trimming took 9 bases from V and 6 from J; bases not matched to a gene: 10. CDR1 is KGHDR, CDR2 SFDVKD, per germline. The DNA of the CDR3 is TGTGCCACCTCGCTAGGGGGCCCTAGCAATGAGCAGTTCTTC. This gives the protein CATSLGGPSNEQFF.

The chain's CDR3 is CASSPILGTGMNTEAFF. Written as DNA, the CDR3 is TGTGCCAGCAGCCCTATTCTGGGGACAGGGATGAACACTGAAGCTTTCTTT. J is TRBJ1-1 and V is TRBV4-2; TRBD1 aligns across 9 bases. Germline V gives CDR1 LGHNA, CDR2 YNFKEQ. V was clipped by 4 bases and J by 0 bases; unmatched bases: 9. The CDR3 consists of 17 residues.

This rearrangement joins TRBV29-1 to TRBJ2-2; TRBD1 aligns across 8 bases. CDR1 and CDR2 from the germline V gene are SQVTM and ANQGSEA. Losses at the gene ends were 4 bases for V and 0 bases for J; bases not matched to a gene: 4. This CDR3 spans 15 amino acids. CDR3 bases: TGCAGCGTTGGCCCAGGGGGCGCGAACACCGGGGAGCTGTTTTTT. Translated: CSVGPGGANTGELFF.

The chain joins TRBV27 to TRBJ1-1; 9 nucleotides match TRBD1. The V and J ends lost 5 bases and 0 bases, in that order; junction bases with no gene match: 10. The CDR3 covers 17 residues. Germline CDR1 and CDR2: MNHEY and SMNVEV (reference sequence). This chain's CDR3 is CASSKQGAQGMNTEAFF. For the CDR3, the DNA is TGTGCCAGCAGTAAACAGGGGGCTCAGGGAATGAACACTGAAGCTTTCTTT.

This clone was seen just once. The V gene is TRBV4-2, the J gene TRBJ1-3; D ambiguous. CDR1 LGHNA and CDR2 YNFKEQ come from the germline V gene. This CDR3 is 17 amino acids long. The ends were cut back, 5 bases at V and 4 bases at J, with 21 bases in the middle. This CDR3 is CASSDKSPPGVGNTIYF. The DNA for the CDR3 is TGTGCCAGCAGCGACAAGTCCCCACCCGGGGTCGGAAACACCATATATTTT.

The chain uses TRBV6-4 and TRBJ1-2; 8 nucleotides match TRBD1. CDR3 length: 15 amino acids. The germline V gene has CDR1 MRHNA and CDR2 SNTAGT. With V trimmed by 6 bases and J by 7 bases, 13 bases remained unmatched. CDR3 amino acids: CASSYNPGQARGYTF. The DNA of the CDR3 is TGTGCCAGCAGCTACAATCCGGGACAGGCGCGTGGCTACACCTTC.

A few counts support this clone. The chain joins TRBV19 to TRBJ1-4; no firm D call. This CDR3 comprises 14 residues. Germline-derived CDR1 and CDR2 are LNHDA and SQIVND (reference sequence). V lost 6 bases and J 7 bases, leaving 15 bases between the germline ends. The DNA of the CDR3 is TGTGCCAGTAGCCCGGGAGTCGGCCCTGAAAAACTGTTTTTT. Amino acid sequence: CASSPGVGPEKLFF.

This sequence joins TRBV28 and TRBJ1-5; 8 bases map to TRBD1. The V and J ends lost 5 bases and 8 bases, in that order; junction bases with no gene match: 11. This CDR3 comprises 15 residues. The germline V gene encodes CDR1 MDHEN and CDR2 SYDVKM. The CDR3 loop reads CASSRFDRGGKPQHF. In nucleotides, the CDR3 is TGTGCCAGCAGTCGTTTCGACAGGGGAGGTAAGCCCCAGCATTTT.

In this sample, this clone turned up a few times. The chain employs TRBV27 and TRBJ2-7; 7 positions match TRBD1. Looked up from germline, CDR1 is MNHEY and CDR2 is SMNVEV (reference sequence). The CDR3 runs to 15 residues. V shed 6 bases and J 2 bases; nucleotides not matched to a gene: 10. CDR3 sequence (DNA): TGTGCCAGCAGAGACCCCGGGACAGCTCCCTACGAGCAGTACTTC. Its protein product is CASRDPGTAPYEQYF.

CDR3 nucleotides: TGCGCCAGCAGCTCCACAGGTTTCTCTGGAAACACCATATATTTT. This codes for CASSSTGFSGNTIYF. The gene calls are TRBV5-1 and TRBJ1-3; weak D call: TRBD1 (5 bases). Germline CDR1 SGHRS, CDR2 YFSETQ. Trimming shortened V by 3 bases and J by 0 bases, and 10 bases separated the two germline ends. The CDR3 contains 15 residues.